This T cell receptor beta chain was recovered during a study of T-cell memory formation after mild COVID-19 listed by TCRdb under 2021. Background for the entire study: TCR sequence clusters from the two donors were largely donor specific. In two donors, T-cell clones that expanded and contracted after mild COVID-19 were followed by sequencing TCRalpha and TCRbeta repertoires longitudinally. The cohort was made up of two young adult volunteers, one female and one male, who were previously healthy.

The investigation overall reported the following: Whether the second-wave clones peaking on day 37 were SARS-CoV-2 specific was not confirmed. Some responding clones were found in pre-infection memory, which suggests that pre-existing cross-reactive memory T cells took part in the SARS-CoV-2 response. Contracting CD4+ clones appeared mostly in the CM and EM memory subsets, whereas CD8+ clones were enriched in EMRA. Clones contracting from day 15 to 85 had balanced CD4/CD8 phenotypes, while a second wave expanding from day 15 to 37 was biased towards CD4+. The study covered only a couple of mild cases, and larger cohorts including severe cases with pre-infection samples were considered necessary.

TCRdb names Illumina NovaSeq 6000 as the instrument used. TCRalpha and TCRbeta cDNA libraries were constructed by 5'RACE with constant-segment primers, with sample barcodes and unique molecular identifiers being introduced. RNA was extracted from every sample with Trizol reagent. The libraries were amplified in two PCR steps, and the second step added a second sample barcode and Illumina TruSeq adapters. Libraries were sequenced on an Illumina NovaSeq with 2 x 150 bp paired-end reads. Processing in the source paper ran as follows. Reads were demultiplexed and collapsed into UMI-guided consensus sequences with migec v1.2.7. Using mixcr v2.1.11, UMI consensuses were aligned to TRA and TRB V and J templates and then assembled into clonotypes. Expanded or contracted clonotypes were those called significant by both edgeR and NoisET, with noise models trained on biological replicates. edgeR calls used a false discovery rate-adjusted p below 0.01 and a log2 fold-change threshold of 1. As an exploratory analysis of dynamics, PCA with hierarchical clustering was applied to max-normalized trajectories of the 1000 most abundant clonotypes. The CD4 or CD8 phenotype of responding clones was assigned using the separately sequenced CD4+ and CD8+ repertoires. The public reads were reanalyzed by TCRdb: fastp trimming at Q25, MiXCR alignment, in-frame beta chains only. Every CDR3 protein is listed once, alongside the most common genes and DNA of its rows. TCRdb, not the authors, supplied the V and J calls. Present in this sample are 58,000 or so distinct CDR3 sequences, about 30% of which were seen just once. The ten largest clones take up 43% of the sample.

CDR1 and CDR2 were assigned from the germline V gene as SGDLS and YYNGEE. V and J are trimmed by 2 bases and 5 bases, and the gene matches miss 9 bases of the junction. Reading from cysteine to phenylalanine, the CDR3 counts 16 amino acids. Only CDR3 DNA is held: 48 bases, read in frame from base 1. On this clonotype itself: The antigen it binds to is not known. No much larger clonotype is one base removed from it; base qualities were not supplied.

Ficoll-Paque density gradient centrifugation was the method used to isolate PBMCs. Specimen: PBMCs or a T cell subset sorted from them (not recorded which). The rearranged segments are TRBV9 and TRBJ2-3, and 9 bases in between align with TRBD2. The clonotype originates from a man between 18 and 35 years old who had mild COVID-19 (a few samples of this study predate the infection). The sample titles of this study are shuffled in the database, so cell type and time point are left out; the donor was told from shared clones. CDR3 protein: CASSVGGLAGLDTQYF. The DNA is TGTGCCAGCAGCGTCGGGGGGCTAGCGGGGTTAGATACGCAGTATTTT.